Listed below are T cell receptor beta chains from one sample, sequenced in a study of blood T cell repertoires in COVID-19. The data were produced by immunoSEQ multiplex PCR, yet TCRdb's version contains in-frame clones alone and is incomplete. The sample holds tens of thousands of clones, over 70% seen once. The sequencing input was peripheral blood. The source of these receptors is a man older than 75 with active or convalescent COVID-19. CDR3s include the opening cysteine and the closing phenylalanine or tryptophan. Each record gives: CDR3 protein, CDR3 DNA, D gene, V gene, clone size, J gene. A D gene is named only where the DNA matches it firmly. Only part of the rows carry a size: once, few, many, or a class if the clone is expanded.

CDR3: CASSSQNPGNTEAFF
DNA: TGCGCCAGCAGTTCCCAAAACCCGGGGAACACTGAAGCTTTCTTT
D: NA
V: TRBV5-1
size: NA
J: TRBJ1-1

CDR3: CASSQAGAPIKTQYF
DNA: TGTGCCAGCAGCCAGGCAGGGGCCCCGATAAAGACCCAGTACTTC
D: NA
V: TRBV4-2
size: NA
J: TRBJ2-5

CDR3: CASSSRQGSTWEKLFF
DNA: TGTGCCAGCAGCTCAAGACAGGGGAGCACTTGGGAAAAACTGTTTTTT
D: TRBD1
V: TRBV11-2
size: NA
J: TRBJ1-4

CDR3: CASSLTYSTDTQYF
DNA: TGTGCCAGCAGCTTGACCTACAGCACAGATACGCAGTATTTT
D: NA
V: TRBV5-4
size: once
J: TRBJ2-3

CDR3: CASSFGPTYEQYF
DNA: TGTGCCAGCAGCTTTGGTCCTACCTACGAGCAGTACTTC
D: NA
V: TRBV5-8
size: NA
J: TRBJ2-7

CDR3: CASSLLRDRVHEQYF
DNA: TGTGCCAGCAGCTTGCTCCGGGACAGGGTCCACGAGCAGTACTTC
D: TRBD1
V: TRBV7-2
size: NA
J: TRBJ2-7

CDR3: CSVSGQGQGETQYF
DNA: TGCAGCGTTAGTGGACAGGGCCAAGGAGAGACCCAGTACTTC
D: TRBD1
V: TRBV29-1
size: NA
J: TRBJ2-5

CDR3: CASSLAGRLYEQYF
DNA: TGTGCCAGCAGCTTAGCGGGCCGTCTTTACGAGCAGTACTTC
D: NA
V: TRBV7-8
size: NA
J: TRBJ2-7

CDR3: CASSPTGGWRNEQFF
DNA: TGTGCCAGCTCACCGACGGGGGGTTGGCGTAATGAGCAGTTCTTC
D: TRBD2
V: TRBV18
size: once
J: TRBJ2-1

CDR3: CSADGTAYSFF
DNA: TGCAGTGCTGATGGGACAGCTTATTCCTTCTTT
D: TRBD1
V: TRBV20-1
size: NA
J: TRBJ1-1

CDR3: CASSHNPTGGYEQYF
DNA: TGTGCCAGCTCACACAACCCGACAGGGGGCTACGAGCAGTACTTC
D: TRBD1
V: TRBV18
size: NA
J: TRBJ2-7

CDR3: CASSATGFTEAFF
DNA: TGTGCCAGCAGTGCGACAGGGTTCACTGAAGCTTTCTTT
D: TRBD1
V: TRBV25-1
size: NA
J: TRBJ1-1

CDR3: CASSPLDSSGNTIYF
DNA: TGTGCCAGCAGCCCTCTGGACAGCTCTGGAAACACCATATATTTT
D: NA
V: TRBV7-6
size: NA
J: TRBJ1-3

CDR3: CASKPGGYYGYTF
DNA: TGTGCCAGTAAACCCGGGGGTTACTATGGCTACACCTTC
D: NA
V: TRBV19
size: NA
J: TRBJ1-2

CDR3: CASSDVAGAGTEAFF
DNA: TGCGCCAGCAGTGACGTGGCGGGGGCCGGTACTGAAGCTTTCTTT
D: NA
V: TRBV10-2
size: few
J: TRBJ1-1

CDR3: CASSRRAPYEQYF
DNA: TGTGCCAGCAGCCGCAGGGCCCCCTACGAGCAGTACTTC
D: NA
V: TRBV28
size: NA
J: TRBJ2-7

CDR3: CASTITGSGNSPLHF
DNA: TGTGCCAGCACGATTACAGGGTCGGGGAATTCACCCCTCCACTTT
D: NA
V: TRBV7-9
size: once
J: TRBJ1-6

CDR3: CASSRTGEQYF
DNA: TGTGCCAGCAGCCGAACGGGAGAGCAGTACTTC
D: NA
V: TRBV3-1/TRBV3-2
size: NA
J: TRBJ2-7

CDR3: CASSIVSRDPVQMNTEAFF
DNA: TGTGCCAGTAGTATAGTTTCCCGGGATCCAGTACAGATGAACACTGAAGCTTTCTTT
D: NA
V: TRBV19
size: once
J: TRBJ1-1

CDR3: CASSQETGRRYGYTF
DNA: TGCGCCAGCAGCCAAGAAACAGGGAGAAGGTATGGCTACACCTTC
D: NA
V: TRBV4-1
size: NA
J: TRBJ1-2

CDR3: CASSISRRTGGNGYTF
DNA: TGTGCCAGTAGTATCTCCCGTAGGACAGGGGGAAATGGCTACACCTTC
D: TRBD1
V: TRBV19
size: NA
J: TRBJ1-2

CDR3: CASITPGVYGYTF
DNA: TGTGCCAGCATCACCCCGGGAGTTTATGGCTACACCTTC
D: NA
V: TRBV6-5
size: NA
J: TRBJ1-2

CDR3: CAISVGGQSYEQYF
DNA: TGTGCCATCAGTGTGGGGGGACAGTCGTACGAGCAGTACTTC
D: NA
V: TRBV10-3
size: NA
J: TRBJ2-7

CDR3: CASSRQGWKETQYF
DNA: TGTGCCAGCTCCCGACAGGGATGGAAAGAGACCCAGTACTTC
D: TRBD1
V: TRBV18
size: NA
J: TRBJ2-5

CDR3: CARIQTNTEAFF
DNA: TGTGCCAGAATTCAGACAAACACTGAAGCTTTCTTT
D: NA
V: TRBV5-3
size: NA
J: TRBJ1-1

CDR3: CASSVGQGYDSPLHF
DNA: TGTGCCAGCAGTGTGGGGCAGGGTTATGATTCACCCCTCCACTTT
D: NA
V: TRBV2
size: NA
J: TRBJ1-6

CDR3: CASPQNTEAFF
DNA: TGCGCCAGCCCACAGAACACTGAAGCTTTCTTT
D: NA
V: TRBV10-1
size: NA
J: TRBJ1-1

CDR3: CASSQGLNQPQHF
DNA: TGCGCCAGCAGCCAGGGACTTAATCAGCCCCAGCATTTT
D: NA
V: TRBV4-3
size: NA
J: TRBJ1-5

CDR3: CASTPTSDSYNEQFF
DNA: TGTGCCAGCACCCCGACTAGCGACTCCTACAATGAGCAGTTCTTC
D: TRBD2
V: TRBV6-5
size: NA
J: TRBJ2-1

CDR3: CATSGTVTDTQYF
DNA: TGTGCCACCAGTGGTACGGTCACAGATACGCAGTATTTT
D: NA
V: TRBV24-1
size: NA
J: TRBJ2-3

CDR3: CASSPDSLDTQYF
DNA: TGCGCCAGCAGCCCGGACTCGTTGGATACGCAGTATTTT
D: NA
V: TRBV5-1
size: NA
J: TRBJ2-3

CDR3: CASSQDRGGGMVDTQYF
DNA: TGCGCCAGCAGCCAAGATAGGGGTGGGGGCATGGTAGATACGCAGTATTTT
D: NA
V: TRBV4-1
size: NA
J: TRBJ2-3

CDR3: CASSIDNSVGNQPQHF
DNA: TGTGCCAGTAGTATAGATAACTCGGTGGGCAATCAGCCCCAGCATTTT
D: NA
V: TRBV19
size: NA
J: TRBJ1-5

CDR3: CASSEQGANGYTF
DNA: TGTGCCAGCAGTGAACAGGGGGCTAATGGCTACACCTTC
D: TRBD1
V: TRBV28
size: NA
J: TRBJ1-2

CDR3: CASSYEMNTEAFF
DNA: TGTGCCAGCTCTTACGAGATGAACACTGAAGCTTTCTTT
D: NA
V: TRBV18
size: NA
J: TRBJ1-1

CDR3: CACTGGISTDTQYF
DNA: TGTGCCTGCACGGGGGGGATAAGCACAGATACGCAGTATTTT
D: TRBD2
V: TRBV30
size: NA
J: TRBJ2-3

CDR3: CASSILAGSYNEQFF
DNA: TGTGCCAGCAGCATACTAGCGGGGAGTTACAATGAGCAGTTCTTC
D: TRBD2
V: TRBV5-8
size: NA
J: TRBJ2-1

CDR3: CASSYSEGADGYTF
DNA: TGTGCCAGCAGTTACTCCGAGGGGGCCGATGGCTACACCTTC
D: TRBD1
V: TRBV6-5
size: once
J: TRBJ1-2

CDR3: CASSPRGSGELFF
DNA: TGTGCCAGCAGCCCTCGAGGATCTGGGGAGCTGTTTTTT
D: NA
V: TRBV7-8
size: NA
J: TRBJ2-2

CDR3: CASSPRDRYTGELFF
DNA: TGTGCCAGCAGCCCTCGCGACAGATACACCGGGGAGCTGTTTTTT
D: NA
V: TRBV5-6
size: once
J: TRBJ2-2

CDR3: CASSLAAGGIAEAFF
DNA: TGTGCCAGCAGCTTAGCCGCAGGGGGAATAGCTGAAGCTTTCTTT
D: TRBD1
V: TRBV7-2
size: NA
J: TRBJ1-1

CDR3: CASSLFAAGGNNEQFF
DNA: TGCGCCAGCAGCTTGTTCGCAGCGGGGGGAAACAATGAGCAGTTCTTC
D: TRBD2
V: TRBV5-1
size: NA
J: TRBJ2-1

CDR3: CASSPVSASSYEQYF
DNA: TGTGCCAGCTCACCAGTCAGCGCGAGCTCCTACGAGCAGTACTTC
D: NA
V: TRBV18
size: NA
J: TRBJ2-7

CDR3: CASSETGPSTDTQYF
DNA: TGTGCCAGCAGTGAGACAGGGCCTAGCACAGATACGCAGTATTTT
D: TRBD1
V: TRBV6-1
size: NA
J: TRBJ2-3

CDR3: CASSPSERNTQYF
DNA: TGTGCCAGCTCACCCTCCGAGCGTAATACGCAGTATTTT
D: NA
V: TRBV18
size: NA
J: TRBJ2-3

CDR3: CASSLYLAGRSNEQFF
DNA: TGTGCCAGCAGTTTATACTTAGCGGGGCGATCCAATGAGCAGTTCTTC
D: TRBD2
V: TRBV27
size: NA
J: TRBJ2-1

CDR3: CASSQSAPWGGNQPQHF
DNA: TGCGCCAGCAGTCAATCGGCCCCATGGGGGGGCAATCAGCCCCAGCATTTT
D: NA
V: TRBV23-1
size: NA
J: TRBJ1-5

CDR3: CASSIEGGWPNNEQFF
DNA: TGTGCCAGTAGTATAGAGGGGGGATGGCCCAACAATGAGCAGTTCTTC
D: NA
V: TRBV19
size: NA
J: TRBJ2-1

CDR3: CATSRALGQGQTQYF
DNA: TGTGCCACCAGCAGAGCATTAGGACAGGGTCAGACCCAGTACTTC
D: TRBD1
V: TRBV15
size: NA
J: TRBJ2-5

CDR3: CASSRTRGANTEAFF
DNA: TGTGCCAGCTCACGGACACGGGGGGCGAACACTGAAGCTTTCTTT
D: NA
V: TRBV18
size: once
J: TRBJ1-1

CDR3: CASPTSGGAQDEQFF
DNA: TGTGCCAGCCCTACTAGCGGGGGGGCCCAGGATGAGCAGTTCTTC
D: TRBD2
V: TRBV18
size: NA
J: TRBJ2-1

CDR3: CASSRTSGTDTQYF
DNA: TGTGCCAGCAGCCGGACTAGCGGCACAGATACGCAGTATTTT
D: TRBD2
V: TRBV2
size: NA
J: TRBJ2-3

CDR3: CASSLAGTGISPLHF
DNA: TGTGCCAGCAGCTTGGCCGGGACAGGGATTTCACCCCTCCACTTT
D: TRBD1
V: TRBV5-6
size: NA
J: TRBJ1-6

CDR3: CASSLAGTGGSGANVLTF
DNA: TGTGCCAGCTCCCTCGCCGGGACAGGGGGCTCTGGGGCCAACGTCCTGACTTTC
D: TRBD1
V: TRBV18
size: NA
J: TRBJ2-6

CDR3: CASSLVGRGSLQETQYF
DNA: TGTGCCAGCAGCTTAGTGGGGAGGGGCTCGCTCCAAGAGACCCAGTACTTC
D: TRBD2
V: TRBV13
size: NA
J: TRBJ2-5